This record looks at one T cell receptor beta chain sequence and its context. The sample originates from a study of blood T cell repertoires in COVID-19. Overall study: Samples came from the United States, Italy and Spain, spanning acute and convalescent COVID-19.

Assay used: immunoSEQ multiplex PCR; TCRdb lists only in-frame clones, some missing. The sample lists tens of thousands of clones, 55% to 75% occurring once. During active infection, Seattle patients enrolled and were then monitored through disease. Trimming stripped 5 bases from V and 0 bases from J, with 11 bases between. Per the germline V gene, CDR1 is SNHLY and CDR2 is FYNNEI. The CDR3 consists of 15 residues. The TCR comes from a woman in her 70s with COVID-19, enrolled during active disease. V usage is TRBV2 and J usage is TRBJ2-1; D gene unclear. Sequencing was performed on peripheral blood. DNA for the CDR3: TGTGCCAGCAGTCTTAGCAAGAGCTCCTACAATGAGCAGTTCTTC. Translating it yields CASSLSKSSYNEQFF.